The next 11 T cell receptor beta chains were all read from a single sample in a study of monozygotic twins with inflammatory bowel disease. TCRdb re-analyzed the 5' RACE reads; it lists each CDR3 protein once, without DNA. The listing records about 380,000 distinct CDR3 sequences. Input material: blood. Every receptor here comes from a human donor with ulcerative colitis or Crohn's disease, or a healthy co-twin of an affected twin (not recorded which).

This chain uses TRBV2 with TRBJ2-2. Germline assignment: CDR1 SNHLY and CDR2 FYNNEI. The length of the CDR3 is 13 residues. CDR3 loop: CASSGTNTGELFF. The entire variable domain, with the rest obtained from reference TRBV2 and TRBJ2-2, is as follows: EPEVTQTPSHQVTQMGQEVILRCVPISNHLYFYWYRQILGQKVEFLVSFYNNEISEKSEIFDDQFSVERPDGSNFTLKIRSTKLEDSAMYFCASSGTNTGELFFGEGSRLTVL.

The CDR3 reads CSGRGQGASEAFF. This chain links TRBV29-1 with TRBJ1-1; no DNA is available, so the TRBD1 call from TCRdb remains unchecked. This CDR3 comprises 13 residues. Germline values: CDR1 SQVTM, CDR2 ANQGSEA.

V is TRBV5-1 and J is TRBJ2-7; TCRdb selects TRBD1, and the lack of DNA leaves this call unchecked. Germline CDR1 and CDR2: SGHRS and YFSETQ. The CDR3 totals 14 residues. CDR3 sequence reads: CASSLAGVIYEQYF.

The V and J genes are TRBV5-1 and TRBJ2-3. Germline lookup yields CDR1 SGHRS and CDR2 YFSETQ. The CDR3 extends over 14 amino acids. The CDR3 sequence is CASSGVARTDTQYF.

This chain links TRBV27 with TRBJ1-1; TCRdb reports TRBD1, a call that lacks DNA to check it against. Germline values: CDR1 MNHEY, CDR2 SMNVEV (reference sequence). The CDR3 length is 17 residues. The CDR3 sequence is CASSLFNPRRENTEAFF.

This sequence joins TRBV6-5 and TRBJ2-1; TCRdb outputs TRBD2, but without DNA this stays unchecked. The CDR3 is 15 residues long. CDR1 is MNHEY, CDR2 SVGAGI, per germline. Here the CDR3 reads CASSSRTSGINEQFF.

The CDR3: CASSQGQGPYGYTF. The chain links TRBV4-2 to TRBJ1-2. This CDR3 comprises 14 residues. CDR1 is LGHNA and CDR2 is YNFKEQ in the germline V gene.

V gene TRBV11-2 combines with J gene TRBJ2-1. Per the germline V gene, CDR1 is SGHAT and CDR2 is FQNNGV. The CDR3 has 11 amino acids. The CDR3 region is CASSLDMRQFF.

The chain carries TRBV7-3 and TRBJ2-2. The length of the CDR3 is 15 residues. The germline V gene encodes CDR1 SGHTA and CDR2 FQGTGA. This chain's CDR3 is CASSLTTANTGELFF.

The rearrangement joins TRBV28 to TRBJ2-3; checking the TCRdb D call of TRBD2 is not possible without DNA. CDR3 length: 16 amino acids. Germline loops: CDR1 MDHEN, CDR2 SYDVKM. This CDR3 reads CASSLWSLAGADTQYF. Full variable domain (missing parts from reference TRBV28 and TRBJ2-3): DVKVTQSSRYLVKRTGEKVFLECVQDMDHENMFWYRQDPGLGLRLIYFSYDVKMKEKGDIPEGYSVSREKKERFSLILESASTNQTSMYLCASSLWSLAGADTQYFGPGTRLTVL.

V is TRBV7-9 and J is TRBJ2-2; TCRdb proposes TRBD1, but this gene call is untestable without DNA. Germline CDR1 SEHNR, CDR2 FQNEAQ (reference sequence). CDR3 size: 15 residues. This CDR3 is CASSFGQGITGELFF.